These T cell receptor beta chains were read from a single sample in a study of shared clonotypes between healthy human individuals. The table came from immunoSEQ multiplex PCR; TCRdb's copy has only in-frame clones and leaves some out. The sample has a few million clones; roughly 92% are singletons. Sequences were obtained from naive CD4+ T cells sorted from blood. All receptors come from a young man in good health. The CDR3 runs from the conserved cysteine through the conserved F or W. D genes are given only for firm matches.

j_call	d_call	v_call	cdr3_nt	cdr3_aa
TRBJ2-7	TRBD1	TRBV7-6	TGTGCCAGCAGCGCGACAGCCCCAAGCGGGACAGGGGCCTACGAGCAGTACTTC	CASSATAPSGTGAYEQYF
TRBJ2-3	-	TRBV6-4	TGTGCCAGCAGTGCAGGGAGCCGATTTGGCACGCAGTATTTT	CASSAGSRFGTQYF
TRBJ2-3	-	TRBV7-8	TGTGCCAGCAGCTTGGACTGGAACCCAGCATTCACAGATACGCAGTATTTT	CASSLDWNPAFTDTQYF
TRBJ2-3	-	TRBV7-9	TGTGCCACGGGAGACACAGATACGCAGTATTTT	CATGDTDTQYF
TRBJ1-5	-	TRBV13	TGTGCCAGCAGCTTAGGGCGTAGCAATCAGCCCCAGCATTTT	CASSLGRSNQPQHF
TRBJ1-4	TRBD1	TRBV9	TGTGCCAGCAGCGTAGGCCTACAGGGGTTTCATGCAACTAATGAAAAACTGTTTTTT	CASSVGLQGFHATNEKLFF
TRBJ2-7	-	TRBV19	TGTGCCAGTAGTCAGGATAGCTCCTACGAGCAGTACTTC	CASSQDSSYEQYF
TRBJ1-2	-	TRBV11-2	TGTGCCAGCAGCCCCAAGGTCGGAGGCTACACCTTC	CASSPKVGGYTF
TRBJ2-7	-	TRBV7-2	TGTGCCAGCAGCTTCTCGGGCGGCGCCTACGAGCAGTACTTC	CASSFSGGAYEQYF
TRBJ2-7	TRBD2	TRBV7-2	TGTGCCAGCAGCCTCCTAGCGGGAGGGCCGGGGGAGCAGTACTTC	CASSLLAGGPGEQYF
TRBJ2-2	-	TRBV5-4	TGTGCCAGCTCCCTCGGAGGGAACACCGGGGAGCTGTTTTTT	CASSLGGNTGELFF
TRBJ1-6	-	TRBV11-2	TGTGCCAGCAGCTCCTCCGGGATCAACGATAATTCACCCCTCCACTTT	CASSSSGINDNSPLHF
TRBJ2-5	-	TRBV7-9	TGTGCCAGCAGCTCCCACCTCACTAGCCTGGAGACCCAGTACTTC	CASSSHLTSLETQYF
TRBJ2-2	TRBD2	TRBV28	TGTGCCAGTCATCCGGGAGGCCCGGGGACCGGGGAGCTGTTTTTT	CASHPGGPGTGELFF